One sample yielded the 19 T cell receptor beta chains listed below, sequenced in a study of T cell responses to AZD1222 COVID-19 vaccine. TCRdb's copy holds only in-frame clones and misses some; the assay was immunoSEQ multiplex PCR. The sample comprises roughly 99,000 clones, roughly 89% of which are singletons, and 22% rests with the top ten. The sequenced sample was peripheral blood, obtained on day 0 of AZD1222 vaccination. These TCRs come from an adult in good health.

CDR3 in amino acids: CSVSTGGTDTQYF. The CDR3 bases are TGCAGCGTCTCGACAGGGGGCACAGATACGCAGTATTTT. The chain joins TRBV29-1 to TRBJ2-3; TRBD1 matches at 8 bases. Germline CDR1 SQVTM, CDR2 ANQGSEA. CDR3 length equals 13 residues. The V gene end was trimmed by 6 bases and the J gene end by 1 base; junction bases not matched to a gene: 3.

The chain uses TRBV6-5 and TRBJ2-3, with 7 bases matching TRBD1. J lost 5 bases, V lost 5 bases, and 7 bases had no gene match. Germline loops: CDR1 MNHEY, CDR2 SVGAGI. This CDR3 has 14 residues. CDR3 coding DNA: TGTGCCAGCAGTCCCAGACAGGGTAGAGATACGCAGTATTTT. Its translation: CASSPRQGRDTQYF.

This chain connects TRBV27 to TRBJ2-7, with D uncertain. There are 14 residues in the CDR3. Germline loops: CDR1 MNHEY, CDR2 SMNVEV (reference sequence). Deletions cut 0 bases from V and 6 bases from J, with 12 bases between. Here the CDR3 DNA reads TGTGCCAGCAGTTTATCGTCGGGTTCGGTCGAGCAGTACTTC. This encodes CASSLSSGSVEQYF.

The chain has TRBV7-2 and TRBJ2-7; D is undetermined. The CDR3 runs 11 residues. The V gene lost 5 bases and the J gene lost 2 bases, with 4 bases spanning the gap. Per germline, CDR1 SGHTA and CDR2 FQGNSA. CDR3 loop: CASSLTYEQYF. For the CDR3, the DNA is TGTGCCAGCAGCCTTACCTACGAGCAGTACTTC.

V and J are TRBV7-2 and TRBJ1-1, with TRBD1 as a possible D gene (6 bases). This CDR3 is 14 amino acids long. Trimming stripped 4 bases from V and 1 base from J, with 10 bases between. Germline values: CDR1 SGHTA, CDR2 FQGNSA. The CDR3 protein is CASSSTGRNTEAFF. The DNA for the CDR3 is TGTGCCAGCAGCTCGACAGGCCGGAACACTGAAGCTTTCTTT. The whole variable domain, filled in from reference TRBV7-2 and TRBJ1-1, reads GAGVSQSPSNKVTEKGKDVELRCDPISGHTALYWYRQSLGQGLEFLIYFQGNSAPDKSGLPSDRFSAERTGGSVSTLTIQRTQQEDSAVYLCASSSTGRNTEAFFGQGTRLTVV.

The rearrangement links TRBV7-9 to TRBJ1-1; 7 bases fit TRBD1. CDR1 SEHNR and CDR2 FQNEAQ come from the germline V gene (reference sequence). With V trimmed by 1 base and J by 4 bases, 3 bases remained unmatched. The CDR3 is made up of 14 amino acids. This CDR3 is CASSLGGGGTEAFF. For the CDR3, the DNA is TGTGCCAGCAGCTTAGGAGGGGGCGGCACTGAAGCTTTCTTT.

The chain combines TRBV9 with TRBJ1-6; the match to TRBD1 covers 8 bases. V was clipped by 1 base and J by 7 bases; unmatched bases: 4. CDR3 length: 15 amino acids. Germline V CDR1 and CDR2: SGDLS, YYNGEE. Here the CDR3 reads CASSVMGQANSPLHF. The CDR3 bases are TGTGCCAGCAGCGTAATGGGACAGGCAAATTCACCCCTCCACTTT.

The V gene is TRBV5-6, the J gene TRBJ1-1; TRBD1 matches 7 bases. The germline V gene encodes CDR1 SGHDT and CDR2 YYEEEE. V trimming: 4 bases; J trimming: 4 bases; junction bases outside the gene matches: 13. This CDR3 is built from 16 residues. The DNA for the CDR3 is TGTGCCAGCAGCCGCCGTGTTGGCAGGGGGGGCACTGAAGCTTTCTTT. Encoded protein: CASSRRVGRGGTEAFF. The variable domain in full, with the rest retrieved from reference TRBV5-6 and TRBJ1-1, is DAGVTQSPTHLIKTRGQQVTLRCSPKSGHDTVSWYQQALGQGPQFIFQYYEEEERQRGNFPDRFSGHQFPNYSSELNVNALLLGDSALYLCASSRRVGRGGTEAFFGQGTRLTVV.

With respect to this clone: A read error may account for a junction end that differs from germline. The CDR3 nucleotides are TGTGCCAGCAGCCTAGCGGGGCATCGACCCAATGAGCAGTTCTTC. Protein sequence: CASSLAGHRPNEQFF. The chain is built from TRBV7-9 and TRBJ2-1, with 9 nucleotides matching TRBD2. The CDR3 is 15 amino acids. The germline V gene has CDR1 SEHNR and CDR2 FQNEAQ (reference sequence).

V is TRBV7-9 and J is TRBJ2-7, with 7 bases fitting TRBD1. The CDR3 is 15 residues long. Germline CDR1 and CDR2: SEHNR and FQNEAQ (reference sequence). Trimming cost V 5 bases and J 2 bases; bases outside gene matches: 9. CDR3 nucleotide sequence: TGTGCCAGCAGCCCCGGACAGGTGGTGCCCTACGAGCAGTACTTC. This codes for CASSPGQVVPYEQYF.

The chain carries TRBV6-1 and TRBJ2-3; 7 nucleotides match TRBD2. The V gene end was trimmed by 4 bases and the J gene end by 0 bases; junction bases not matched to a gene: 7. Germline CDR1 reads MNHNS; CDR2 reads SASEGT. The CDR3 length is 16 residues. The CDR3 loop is CASSAIAGTSTDTQYF. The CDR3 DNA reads TGTGCCAGCAGTGCCATAGCGGGTACTAGCACAGATACGCAGTATTTT.

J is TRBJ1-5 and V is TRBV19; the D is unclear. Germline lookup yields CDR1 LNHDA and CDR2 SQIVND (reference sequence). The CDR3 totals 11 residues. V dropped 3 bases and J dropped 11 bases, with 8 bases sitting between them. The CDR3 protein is CASSMDWAQHF. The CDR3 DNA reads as TGTGCCAGTAGTATGGATTGGGCCCAGCATTTT.

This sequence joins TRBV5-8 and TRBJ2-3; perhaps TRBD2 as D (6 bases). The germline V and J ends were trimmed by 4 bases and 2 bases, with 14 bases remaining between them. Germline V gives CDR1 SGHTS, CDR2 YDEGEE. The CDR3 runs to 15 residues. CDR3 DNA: TGTGCCAGCAGCCGGGACTTAGGATCCACAGATACGCAGTATTTT. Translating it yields CASSRDLGSTDTQYF.

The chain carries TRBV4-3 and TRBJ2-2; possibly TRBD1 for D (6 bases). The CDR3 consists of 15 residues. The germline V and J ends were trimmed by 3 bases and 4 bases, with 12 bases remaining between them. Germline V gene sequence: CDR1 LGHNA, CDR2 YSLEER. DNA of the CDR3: TGCGCCAGCAGCCAGGCGACAGGTTTCACCGGGGAGCTGTTTTTT. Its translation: CASSQATGFTGELFF.

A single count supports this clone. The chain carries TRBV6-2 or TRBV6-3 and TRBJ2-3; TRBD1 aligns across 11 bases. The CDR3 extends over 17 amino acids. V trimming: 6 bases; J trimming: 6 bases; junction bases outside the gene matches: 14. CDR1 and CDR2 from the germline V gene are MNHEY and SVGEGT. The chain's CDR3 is CASSSNVRGTGGDTQYF. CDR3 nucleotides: TGTGCCAGCAGCAGTAACGTCCGTGGGACAGGGGGGGATACGCAGTATTTT.

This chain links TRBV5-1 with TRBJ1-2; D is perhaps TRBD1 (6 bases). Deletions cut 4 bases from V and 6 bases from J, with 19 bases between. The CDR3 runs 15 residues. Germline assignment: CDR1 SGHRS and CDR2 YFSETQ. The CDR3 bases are TGCGCCAGCAGCCCCCAGTATACAGGGCGGGATGGCTACACCTTC. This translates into CASSPQYTGRDGYTF.

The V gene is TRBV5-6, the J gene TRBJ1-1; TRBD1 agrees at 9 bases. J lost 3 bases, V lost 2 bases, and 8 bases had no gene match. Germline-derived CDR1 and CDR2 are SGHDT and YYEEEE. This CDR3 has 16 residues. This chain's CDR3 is CASSLDRGRRDTEAFF. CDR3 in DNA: TGTGCCAGCAGCTTAGACAGGGGGAGGCGAGACACTGAAGCTTTCTTT.

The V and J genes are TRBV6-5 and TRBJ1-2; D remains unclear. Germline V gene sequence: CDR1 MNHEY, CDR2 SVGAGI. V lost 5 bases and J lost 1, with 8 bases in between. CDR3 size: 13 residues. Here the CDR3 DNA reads TGTGCCAGCAGTCGAGGGCTTAACTATGGCTACACCTTC. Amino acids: CASSRGLNYGYTF.

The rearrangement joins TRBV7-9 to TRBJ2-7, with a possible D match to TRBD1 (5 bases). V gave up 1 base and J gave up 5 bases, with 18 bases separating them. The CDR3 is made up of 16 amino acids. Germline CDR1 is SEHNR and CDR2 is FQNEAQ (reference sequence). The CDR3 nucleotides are TGTGCCAGCAGCTTAGGATGGGCAGGGTTTGAGAACGAGCAGTACTTC. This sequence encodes CASSLGWAGFENEQYF.